The T cell receptor beta chain described here comes from a study of T-cell reconstitution after alpha-beta-depleted transplantation in children. The study's findings and limits: Two months or so post-transplant, alpha-beta T cells reportedly derived from several hundred expanded graft clones. High day-60 TCRbeta diversity in some patients came from surviving recipient T cells and thymic progenitors. T-cell numbers and diversity one year post-transplant derived largely from freshly generated T cells.

Points on this clonotype: Its antigen is still unknown.

Unique molecular identifiers were incorporated into the prepared TCRbeta library. MiXCR was run by TCRdb on the PCR reads, yielding one entry per CDR3 protein. The sample has about 830,000 distinct CDR3 sequences, about 15% seen once. The length of the CDR3 is 15 residues. V lost 3 bases, J lost 5 bases, and 4 bases stayed unmatched. Sequenced here: PBMCs, mostly from graft donor cells, sampled 360 days after TCRalphabeta/CD19-depleted stem cell transplant. The chain links TRBV12-3 or TRBV12-4 to TRBJ2-1; the match to TRBD1 covers 10 bases. The source of this sequence is a male patient younger than 18 who had a stem cell transplant for acute lymphoblastic leukemia, so the T cells may come from the graft donor. The CDR3 loop is CASSFGDRGHNEQFF. The CDR3 nucleotides read TGTGCCAGCAGTTTCGGGGACAGGGGCCACAATGAGCAGTTCTTC.